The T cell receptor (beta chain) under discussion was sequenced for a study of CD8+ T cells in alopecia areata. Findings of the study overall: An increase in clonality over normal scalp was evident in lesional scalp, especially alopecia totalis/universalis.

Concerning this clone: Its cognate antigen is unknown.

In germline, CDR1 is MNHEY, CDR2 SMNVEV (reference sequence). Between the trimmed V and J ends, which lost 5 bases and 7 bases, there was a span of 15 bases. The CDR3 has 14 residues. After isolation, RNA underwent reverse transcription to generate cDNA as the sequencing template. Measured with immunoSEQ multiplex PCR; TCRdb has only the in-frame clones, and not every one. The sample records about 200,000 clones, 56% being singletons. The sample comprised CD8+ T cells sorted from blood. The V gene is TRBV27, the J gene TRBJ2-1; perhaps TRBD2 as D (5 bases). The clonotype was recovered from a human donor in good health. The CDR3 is CASSPRPRGNEQFF. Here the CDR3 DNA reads TGTGCCAGCAGTCCTAGGCCCCGGGGTAATGAGCAGTTCTTC.